The 30 T cell receptor beta chains listed next were all sequenced from one sample in a study of OX40 agonist ivuxolimab in advanced cancers. Generated by immunoSEQ multiplex PCR, the TCRdb table keeps only in-frame clones and is missing some. The sample yields around 70,000 clones, about 85% seen once. The material was CD4+ or CD8+ T cells sorted from blood, obtained in a trial of the OX40 agonist ivuxolimab. The receptors here all came from an adult with an advanced solid tumor such as melanoma, head and neck, liver or kidney cancer.

CDR3 DNA sequence: TGTGCCAGCAGCCAAGAAGGGGTGGGGAAAGCCTACGAGCAGTACTTC. It yields the protein CASSQEGVGKAYEQYF. This chain links TRBV14 with TRBJ2-7, with D possibly matching TRBD1 (5 bases). CDR1 SGHDN and CDR2 FVKESK come from the germline V gene. With 0 bases removed from V and 2 bases from J, the gap between germline ends came to 14 bases. CDR3 length: 16 residues.

This chain joins TRBV19 and TRBJ2-7; 13 bases align to TRBD2. V was pared by 4 bases and J by 6 bases, with 6 bases of the junction left unmatched. The CDR3 has 15 amino acids. Germline V gene sequence: CDR1 LNHDA, CDR2 SQIVND (reference sequence). CDR3 sequence reads: CASSTAGTSGTEQYF. The DNA for the CDR3 is TGTGCCAGTAGTACAGCCGGGACTAGCGGGACCGAGCAGTACTTC.

The chain carries TRBV2 and TRBJ2-1, with 13 bases that match TRBD2. Germline-derived CDR1 and CDR2 are SNHLY and FYNNEI. CDR3 size: 15 residues. V gave up 6 bases and J gave up 6 bases; unmatched junction bases: 5. CDR3 bases: TGTGCCAGCAGAACCGGACTAGCGGGGGCCAATGAGCAGTTCTTC. Translation gives CASRTGLAGANEQFF. Full variable domain (outside the CDR3, taken from reference TRBV2 and TRBJ2-1): EPEVTQTPSHQVTQMGQEVILRCVPISNHLYFYWYRQILGQKVEFLVSFYNNEISEKSEIFDDQFSVERPDGSNFTLKIRSTKLEDSAMYFCASRTGLAGANEQFFGPGTRLTVL.

V usage is TRBV6-5 and J usage is TRBJ1-2; 7 bases line up with TRBD1. The ends lost 5 bases at V and 8 bases at J; junction bases unmatched: 2. This CDR3 is 11 amino acids long. Germline CDR1 is MNHEY and CDR2 is SVGAGI. CDR3 protein: CASSQGVGYTF. In nucleotides, the CDR3 is TGTGCCAGCAGTCAGGGGGTGGGCTACACCTTC.

V gene TRBV29-1 combines with J gene TRBJ1-1; possibly TRBD1 for D (6 bases). The CDR3 spans 13 residues. CDR1 and CDR2 from the germline V gene are SQVTM and ANQGSEA. Trimming left V 6 bases short and J 4 bases short, with 15 bases between. The CDR3 sequence: CSVRTAGSTEAFF. The CDR3 region has the DNA TGCAGCGTACGGACAGCGGGTAGCACTGAAGCTTTCTTT.

The chain joins TRBV5-1 to TRBJ2-1, with 8 bases lining up with TRBD2. Unmatched junction bases numbered 10, after V lost 0 bases and J lost 8 bases. The CDR3 loop spans 16 amino acids. CDR1 is SGHRS, CDR2 YFSETQ, per germline. CDR3 DNA: TGCGCCAGCAGCTTGGATGGGGCGGGAGGAAACGATGAGCAGTTCTTC. Protein: CASSLDGAGGNDEQFF.

The rearrangement links TRBV5-1 to TRBJ1-4, with 11 positions matching TRBD1. Trimming took 3 bases from V and 7 from J; bases not matched to a gene: 5. CDR1 and CDR2 from the germline V gene are SGHRS and YFSETQ. The CDR3 covers 15 residues. The DNA for the CDR3 is TGCGCCAGCAGCTCAGGGACAGGGGGAGGTGAAAAACTGTTTTTT. It encodes CASSSGTGGGEKLFF.

This clone has only a few counts. This chain connects TRBV2 to TRBJ1-2, with D unclear. This CDR3 is built from 11 residues. Germline V gene lookup returns CDR1 SNHLY and CDR2 FYNNEI. V lost 6 bases and J lost 8, with 10 bases in between. CDR3 nucleotides: TGTGCCAGCAGGTACTCCTGGGGCTACACCTTC. This encodes CASRYSWGYTF.

The DNA of the CDR3 is TGTGCCAGCAGTTCGTACCTGGGAGCTTTCTTT. As protein: CASSSYLGAFF. The chain uses TRBV4-2 and TRBJ1-1; D gene uncertain. This CDR3 spans 11 amino acids. V dropped 6 bases and J dropped 10 bases, with 12 bases sitting between them. Germline-derived CDR1 and CDR2 are LGHNA and YNFKEQ.

The table lists this clone with a few counts. The rearrangement uses TRBV5-4 and TRBJ1-1; possible D gene TRBD1, 6 bases. V lost 3 bases and J lost 4, with 10 bases in between. There are 13 residues in the CDR3. Germline V gives CDR1 SGHNT, CDR2 YYREEE (reference sequence). The CDR3 region is CASSWGQGTEAFF. Written as DNA, the CDR3 is TGTGCCAGCAGCTGGGGGCAGGGCACTGAAGCTTTCTTT. The full variable domain, with the rest looked up from reference TRBV5-4 and TRBJ1-1, is ETGVTQSPTHLIKTRGQQVTLRCSSQSGHNTVSWYQQALGQGPQFIFQYYREEENGRGNFPPRFSGLQFPNYSSELNVNALELDDSALYLCASSWGQGTEAFFGQGTRLTVV.

The genes are TRBV14 and TRBJ1-2, with D tentatively TRBD1 (6 bases). Trimming removed 11 bases at V and 6 bases at J, with 16 bases between. Germline CDR1 and CDR2: SGHDN and FVKESK. The CDR3 consists of 12 residues. The CDR3 region is CAVVGGANGYTF. The CDR3, as DNA: TGTGCCGTAGTGGGGGGCGCGAATGGCTACACCTTC. The full variable domain, rest sourced from reference TRBV14 and TRBJ1-2, is EAGVTQFPSHSVIEKGQTVTLRCDPISGHDNLYWYRRVMGKEIKFLLHFVKESKQDESGMPNNRFLAERTGGTYSTLKVQPAELEDSGVYFCAVVGGANGYTFGSGTRLTVV.

This clone was counted between two and nine times. The chain uses TRBV5-5 and TRBJ1-2; 8 bases align to TRBD1. Per the germline V gene, CDR1 is SGHKS and CDR2 is YYEKEE (reference sequence). The CDR3 sequence is 15 residues long. The V segment lost 3 bases and the J segment 5 bases; nucleotides outside the gene matches: 9. The CDR3 loop reads CASSSPGQALYGYTF. CDR3 coding DNA: TGTGCCAGCAGCTCACCGGGACAGGCGCTATATGGCTACACCTTC.

The chain couples TRBV6-6 to TRBJ1-2; TRBD1 aligns across 8 bases. The CDR3 length is 15 residues. Losses at the gene ends were 5 bases for V and 1 base for J; bases not matched to a gene: 6. Per the germline V gene, CDR1 is MNHNY and CDR2 is SVGAGI (reference sequence). The CDR3 bases are TGTGCCAGCAGTCTTGGACAGGGACTTAACTATGGCTACACCTTC. Amino acid sequence: CASSLGQGLNYGYTF.

This rearrangement joins TRBV5-8 to TRBJ2-1; D perhaps matches TRBD1 (6 bases). The CDR3 is made up of 15 amino acids. The germline V gene has CDR1 SGHTS and CDR2 YDEGEE. V was pared by 2 bases and J by 8 bases, with 17 bases between. The CDR3 spells CASSLSGAARDEQFF. The CDR3 DNA reads TGTGCCAGCAGCTTATCAGGGGCGGCACGGGATGAGCAGTTCTTC.

CDR3 amino acids: CASNNPGGINQPQHF. CDR3 nucleotide sequence: TGTGCCAGCAACAACCCAGGGGGGATCAATCAGCCCCAGCATTTT. The gene calls are TRBV5-5 and TRBJ1-5, with 7 bases lining up with TRBD1. In germline, CDR1 is SGHKS, CDR2 YYEKEE (reference sequence). J gave up 3 bases and V 6 bases, and 9 bases lay outside the gene matches. The CDR3 covers 15 residues.

The V and J genes are TRBV14 and TRBJ2-2; no clear D gene. This CDR3 has 14 amino acids. Trimming shortened V by 4 bases and J by 6 bases, and 12 bases separated the two germline ends. Germline values: CDR1 SGHDN, CDR2 FVKESK. CDR3 loop: CASSPQRYAGELFF. The CDR3 bases are TGTGCCAGCAGCCCGCAAAGATACGCCGGGGAGCTGTTTTTT.

This clone was seen only once. This rearrangement joins TRBV5-1 to TRBJ2-5; D possibly matches TRBD1 or TRBD2 (6 bases each). The ends were cut back, 4 bases at V and 2 bases at J, with 15 bases in the middle. This CDR3 comprises 15 residues. CDR1 is SGHRS and CDR2 is YFSETQ in the germline V gene. The CDR3 nucleotides are TGCGCCAGCAGCCACGGAACGGGGGCTCAAGAGACCCAGTACTTC. It specifies CASSHGTGAQETQYF.

The CDR3 loop is CASLDILSNQPQHF. In nucleotides, the CDR3 is TGTGCCAGCCTGGACATTTTAAGCAATCAGCCCCAGCATTTT. The chain joins TRBV19 to TRBJ1-5, with D possibly matching TRBD1 (5 bases). V was shortened by 9 bases and J by 1 base, with 13 bases between the two germline ends. In germline, CDR1 is LNHDA, CDR2 SQIVND (reference sequence). This CDR3 spans 14 amino acids.

The chain employs TRBV4-1 and TRBJ2-3; 8 bases line up with TRBD2. Germline values: CDR1 MGHRA, CDR2 YSYEKL. V shed 4 bases, J shed 6 bases, and the junction held 6 bases outside the gene matches. This CDR3 comprises 14 residues. CDR3 amino acids: CASSPGLASDTQYF. CDR3 in DNA: TGCGCCAGCAGCCCTGGACTAGCTTCGGATACGCAGTATTTT.

At least ten counts were recorded for this clone. This rearrangement joins TRBV28 to TRBJ1-2; 12 bases map to TRBD1. This CDR3 has 17 amino acids. Trimming removed 6 bases from V and 3 bases from J; junction bases left unmatched: 11. Germline CDR1 reads MDHEN; CDR2 reads SYDVKM. The CDR3 sequence: CASSSGTGGEWDYGYTF. The CDR3 DNA follows: TGTGCCAGCAGCTCCGGGACAGGGGGCGAGTGGGACTATGGCTACACCTTC.

The chain couples TRBV5-1 to TRBJ2-5, with D uncertain. Trimming removed 0 bases at V and 1 base at J, with 4 bases between. From germline, CDR1 is SGHRS and CDR2 YFSETQ. This CDR3 contains 13 residues. CDR3 amino acids: CASSLDTQETQYF. CDR3 in DNA: TGCGCCAGCAGCTTGGATACCCAAGAGACCCAGTACTTC.

The V call is TRBV4-3, the J call TRBJ1-5; D might be TRBD1 (5 bases). V lost 4 bases and J lost 4, with 17 bases in between. The CDR3 sequence is 16 residues long. Looked up from germline, CDR1 is LGHNA and CDR2 is YSLEER. The CDR3 loop reads CASSPRATGENQPQHF. The CDR3 bases are TGCGCCAGCAGCCCCCGGGCCACAGGCGAAAATCAGCCCCAGCATTTT.

The rearrangement uses TRBV5-1 and TRBJ1-1; 8 bases are a match to TRBD1. This CDR3 has 12 amino acids. Losses at the gene ends were 4 bases for V and 8 bases for J; bases not matched to a gene: 4. Looked up from germline, CDR1 is SGHRS and CDR2 is YFSETQ. CDR3 DNA: TGCGCCAGCAGCCACGGGGACAGGGAAGCTTTCTTT. Protein product: CASSHGDREAFF.

This chain links TRBV4-3 with TRBJ1-2; D gene uncertain. Germline V gives CDR1 LGHNA, CDR2 YSLEER. The CDR3 spans 19 residues. Deletions cut 0 bases from V and 0 bases from J, with 20 bases between. CDR3 sequence reads: CASSQDHFGSGYTNYGYTF. CDR3 in DNA: TGCGCCAGCAGCCAAGATCATTTCGGTTCCGGTTACACTAACTATGGCTACACCTTC.

The J gene is TRBJ2-1, the V gene TRBV7-6, with D possibly matching TRBD2 (7 bases). The length of the CDR3 is 13 residues. V lost 6 bases and J lost 6, with 12 bases in between. The germline gives CDR1 SGHVS, CDR2 FNYEAQ. The CDR3 DNA follows: TGTGCCAGCAGTTACGGGGGGCCCAATGAGCAGTTCTTC. Translation: CASSYGGPNEQFF.

The chain recombines TRBV10-3 with TRBJ1-2; no definite D call. CDR3 length: 12 residues. V lost 3 bases to trimming and J lost 5 bases, with 7 bases between them. Germline CDR1 and CDR2: ENHRY and SYGVKD. The CDR3 DNA reads as TGTGCCATCAGTGAAACCTTATATGGCTACACCTTC. This translates into CAISETLYGYTF.

This rearrangement joins TRBV6-5 to TRBJ1-6; 8 bases agree with TRBD1. V was clipped by 4 bases and J by 7 bases; unmatched bases: 9. Germline V gene sequence: CDR1 MNHEY, CDR2 SVGAGI. The CDR3 spans 16 residues. CDR3 in amino acids: CASSFDLRQGNSPLHF. The CDR3 nucleotides read TGTGCCAGCAGTTTCGATTTGCGACAGGGGAATTCACCCCTCCACTTT.

This clone was observed a single time. V is TRBV21-1 and J is TRBJ2-5; TRBD1, as called in the table, went unchecked against the DNA. TRBV21-1 is a documented pseudogene. CDR3 length: 16 amino acids. In DNA form, the CDR3 reads TGTGCCAGCAGCAAAGGGGGTGACAGAGACCAAGAGACCCAGTACTTC. Translation gives CASSKGGDRDQETQYF.

The chain joins TRBV11-3 to TRBJ1-1; no clear D. The germline CDR1 and CDR2 sequences are SGHNT and YENEEA. Trimming took off 5 bases at V and 7 bases at J, with 17 bases between the two ends. CDR3 size: 14 residues. CDR3 DNA: TGTGCCAGCAGCCCCCCCTGGCAAGGAATTGAAGCTTTCTTT. The encoded protein is CASSPPWQGIEAFF.

J is TRBJ2-1 and V is TRBV5-6; TRBD2 agrees at 8 bases. The CDR3 contains 13 residues. Trimming cost V 8 bases and J 5 bases; bases outside gene matches: 6. CDR1 and CDR2 (germline): SGHDT, YYEEEE. CDR3 coding DNA: TGTGCCAGTACGGGAGGGCCCAACAATGAGCAGTTCTTC. Protein product: CASTGGPNNEQFF.